Listed here is a single T cell receptor beta chain. As yet, its antigen is unknown. This record comes from a study of tumor-infiltrating lymphocytes in localized non-small cell lung cancer. Overall study context: Each patient gave resected tumor and non-adjacent uninvolved lung tissue.

Per the germline V gene, CDR1 is SEHNR and CDR2 is FQNEAQ (reference sequence). Trimming shortened V by 6 bases and J by 1 base, and 9 bases separated the two germline ends. The CDR3 is 14 amino acids. Sequencing used immunoSEQ multiplex PCR; TCRdb keeps in-frame clones, though not all of them. The table shows about 16,000 clones, with around 85% occurring only once. The study's findings and limits: Immunotypes IM1 and IM2 had similar TCR-derived T-cell fractions.

Specimen: lung tumor tissue. The chain links TRBV7-9 to TRBJ2-2; no clear D gene. The sequence derives from a human donor with non-small cell lung cancer. The CDR3 protein is CASSSRGNTGELFF. DNA for the CDR3: TGTGCCAGCAGTTCAAGAGGGAACACCGGGGAGCTGTTTTTT.